The sequence of this TCR beta chain was determined in a study of graft-versus-host responses after intestinal transplantation. Across the study: Among the recipients, all got anti-thymocyte globulin induction and then tacrolimus and steroids for 3 to 4 years. General observations from the study: With peak circulating GvH clone levels came an association with early post-transplant HvG declines. Analysis identified GvH clones in recipient marrow, with some appearing first in ileum or blood.

CDR1 SGHDT and CDR2 YYEEEE come from the germline V gene. This CDR3 is 16 amino acids long. The V end was cut by 4 bases, the J end by 4 bases, with 19 bases between. On this clone itself: Its antigen is as yet unknown.

Only in-frame clones appear in the TCRdb table, and some are missing; sequencing was by immunoSEQ multiplex PCR. The sample yields approximately 58,000 clones, around nine tenths seen once. The source is a human patient who received an intestinal transplant, so some T cells may come from the graft donor. Here the sequenced sample was PBMCs, taken 26 days after transplant. The J gene is TRBJ2-3, the V gene TRBV5-6, with TRBD2 as a possible D gene (7 bases). The CDR3 DNA reads as TGTGCCAGCAGCGGACGTGGGGGGGGCGCGGCAGATACGCAGTATTTT. Translation: CASSGRGGGAADTQYF.